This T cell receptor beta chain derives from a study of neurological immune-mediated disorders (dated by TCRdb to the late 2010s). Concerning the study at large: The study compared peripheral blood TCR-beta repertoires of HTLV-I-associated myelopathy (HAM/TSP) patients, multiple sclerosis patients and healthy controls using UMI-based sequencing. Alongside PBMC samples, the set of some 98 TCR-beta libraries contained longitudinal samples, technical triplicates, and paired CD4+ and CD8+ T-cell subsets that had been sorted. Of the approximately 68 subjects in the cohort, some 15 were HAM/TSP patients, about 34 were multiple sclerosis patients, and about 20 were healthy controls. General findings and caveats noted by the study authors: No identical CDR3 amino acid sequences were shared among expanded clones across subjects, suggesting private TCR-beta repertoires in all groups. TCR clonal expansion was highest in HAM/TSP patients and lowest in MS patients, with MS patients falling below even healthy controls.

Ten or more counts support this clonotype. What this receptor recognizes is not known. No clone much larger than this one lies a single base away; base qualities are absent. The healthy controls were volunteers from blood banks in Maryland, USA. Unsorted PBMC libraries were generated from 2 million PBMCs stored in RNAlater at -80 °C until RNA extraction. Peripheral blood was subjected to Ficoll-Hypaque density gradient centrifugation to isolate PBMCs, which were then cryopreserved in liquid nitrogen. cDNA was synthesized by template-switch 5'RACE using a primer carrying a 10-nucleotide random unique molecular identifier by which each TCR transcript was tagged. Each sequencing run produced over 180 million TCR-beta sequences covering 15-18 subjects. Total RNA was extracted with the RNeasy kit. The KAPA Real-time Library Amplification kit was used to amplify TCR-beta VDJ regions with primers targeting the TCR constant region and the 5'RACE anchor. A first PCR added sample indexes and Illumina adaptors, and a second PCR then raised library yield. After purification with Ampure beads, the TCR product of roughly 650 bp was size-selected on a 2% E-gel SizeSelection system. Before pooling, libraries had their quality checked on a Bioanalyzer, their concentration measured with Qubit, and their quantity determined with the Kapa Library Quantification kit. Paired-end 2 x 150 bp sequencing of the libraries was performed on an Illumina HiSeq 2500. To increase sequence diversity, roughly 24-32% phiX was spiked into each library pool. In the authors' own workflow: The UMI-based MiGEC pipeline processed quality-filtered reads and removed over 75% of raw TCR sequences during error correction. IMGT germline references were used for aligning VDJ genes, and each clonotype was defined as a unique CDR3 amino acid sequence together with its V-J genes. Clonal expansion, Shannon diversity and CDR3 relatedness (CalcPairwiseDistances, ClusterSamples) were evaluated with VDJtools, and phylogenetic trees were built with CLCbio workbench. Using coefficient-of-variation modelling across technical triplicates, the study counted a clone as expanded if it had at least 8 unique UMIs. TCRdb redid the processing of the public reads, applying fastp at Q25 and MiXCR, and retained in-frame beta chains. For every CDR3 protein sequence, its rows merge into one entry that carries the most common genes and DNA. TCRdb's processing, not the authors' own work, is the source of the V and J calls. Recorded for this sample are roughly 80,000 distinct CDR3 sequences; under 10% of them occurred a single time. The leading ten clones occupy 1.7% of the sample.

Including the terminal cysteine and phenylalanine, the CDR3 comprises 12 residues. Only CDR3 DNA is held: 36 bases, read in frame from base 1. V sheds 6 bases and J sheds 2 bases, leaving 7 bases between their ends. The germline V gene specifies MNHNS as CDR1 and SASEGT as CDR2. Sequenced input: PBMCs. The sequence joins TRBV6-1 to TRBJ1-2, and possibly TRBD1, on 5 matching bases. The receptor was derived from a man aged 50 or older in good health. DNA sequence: TGTGCCAGCAGGAACAGGAACTATGGCTACACCTTC. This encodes CASRNRNYGYTF.